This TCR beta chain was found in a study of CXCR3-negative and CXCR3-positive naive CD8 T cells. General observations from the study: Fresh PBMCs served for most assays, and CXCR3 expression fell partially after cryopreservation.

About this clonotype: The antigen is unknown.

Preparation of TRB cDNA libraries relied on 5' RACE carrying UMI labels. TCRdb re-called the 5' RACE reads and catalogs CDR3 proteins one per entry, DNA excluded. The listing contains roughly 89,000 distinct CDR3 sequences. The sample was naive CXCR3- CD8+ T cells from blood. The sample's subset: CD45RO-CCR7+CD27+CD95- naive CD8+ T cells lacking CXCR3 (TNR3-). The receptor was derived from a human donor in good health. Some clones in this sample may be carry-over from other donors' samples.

The CDR3 loop is CSDRTGNYGYTF. The chain carries TRBV29-1 and TRBJ1-2; TCRdb's D call, TRBD1, is unchecked because there is no DNA. CDR1 is SQVTM, CDR2 ANQGSEA, per germline. CDR3 length: 12 amino acids.